What follows is one TCR beta chain and its context. The ends were cut back, 0 bases at V and 4 bases at J, with 12 bases in the middle. This CDR3 has 14 amino acids. The V gene's germline CDR1 is DFQATT and CDR2 SNEGSKA (reference sequence). Genomic DNA acted as the template from which TCR beta VDJ combination and CDR3 sequence profiling were carried out. TCRdb redid the calling of the reads with MiXCR, one entry per CDR3 protein. The table lists around 150,000 distinct CDR3 sequences, 48% of them singletons. The record originates from a study of CD8+CD57+ T cells in acquired aplastic anemia. All sequencing subjects had displayed CD8+CD57+ cell expansion on flow cytometry.

The J gene is TRBJ1-2, the V gene TRBV20-1; maybe TRBD1 (5 bases). The clonotype comes from a human donor with aplastic anemia. The source material was sorted CD4+, CD8+, or CD8+CD57+ T cells (not recorded which) from PBMCs. The CDR3 nucleotides are TGCAGTGCTAGAGATCGCCGACAGCCCTATGGCTACACCTTC. Its translation is CSARDRRQPYGYTF.